The 12 T cell receptor beta chains presented below share a single source sample, sequenced in a study of shared clonotypes between healthy human individuals (dated by TCRdb to about 2020). Library creation used the immunoSEQ multiplex PCR assay. TCRdb limited this immuneACCESS table to in-frame rearrangements with V and J called. A share of clones is missing; checked studies link under half to unresolved V genes, and the rest is unexplained. This sample lists 2 million to 2.5 million clones; 80% to 95% were detected once. The top ten hold 0.37% of the sample. The sample taken for sequencing was naive CD4+ T cells from PBMCs. The cell subset or site label for this specimen denotes: CD45RA+ positively selected. The receptors derive from a man younger than 35 in good health. Some clones in this sample may be carry-over from other donors' samples.

This chain uses TRBV5-1 with TRBJ2-7; D remains ambiguous. V dropped 1 base and J dropped 2 bases, with 13 bases sitting between them. Germline CDR1 reads SGHRS; CDR2 reads YFSETQ. This CDR3 has 15 amino acids. The CDR3 DNA sequence: TGCGCCAGCAGCTTGCAAGACATGCCAACCTACGAGCAGTACTTC. Amino acid sequence: CASSLQDMPTYEQYF.

The chain employs TRBV25-1 and TRBJ2-1, with D possibly matching TRBD2 (5 bases). V was cut by 2 bases and J by 10 bases, with 15 bases left in between. CDR3 length: 14 amino acids. In germline, CDR1 is MGHDK, CDR2 SYGVNS. CDR3 in DNA: TGTGCCAGCAGTGAAGTGCTTCGGACGGGGGAGCAGTTCTTC. Translating gives CASSEVLRTGEQFF.

The rearrangement uses TRBV18 and TRBJ2-6; D unresolved. Between the trimmed V and J ends, which lost 4 bases and 4 bases, there was a span of 14 bases. Germline CDR1 and CDR2: KGHSH and LQKENI. There are 16 residues in the CDR3. The CDR3 region has the DNA TGTGCCAGCTCACTGCTCTGGTTATCCGGGGCCAACGTCCTGACTTTC. Protein product: CASSLLWLSGANVLTF.

The chain couples TRBV6-1 to TRBJ2-1; D is possibly TRBD1 or TRBD2 (5 bases each). Germline loops: CDR1 MNHNS, CDR2 SASEGT. Trimming removed 0 bases at V and 5 bases at J, with 11 bases between. There are 15 residues in the CDR3. CDR3 residues: CASSEAGTSNNEQFF. In DNA, the CDR3 is TGTGCCAGCAGTGAAGCGGGGACCTCGAACAATGAGCAGTTCTTC.

V is TRBV29-1 and J is TRBJ2-2, with D tentatively TRBD1 (5 bases). Germline V gene lookup returns CDR1 SQVTM and CDR2 ANQGSEA. V was shortened by 7 bases and J by 3 bases, with 12 bases between the two germline ends. The CDR3 sequence is 13 residues long. Here the CDR3 reads CSGTDRDTGELFF. CDR3 coding DNA: TGCAGCGGAACAGACAGAGACACCGGGGAGCTGTTTTTT.

About this clone: The identical CDR3 is also encoded by other nucleotide sequences in the sample. This CDR3 reads CASSLTRGGQPQHF. The CDR3 nucleotides are TGTGCCAGCAGCTTAACCAGGGGAGGTCAGCCCCAGCATTTT. The rearrangement joins TRBV28 to TRBJ1-5; D is perhaps TRBD1 (6 bases). With 6 bases removed from V and 6 bases from J, the gap between germline ends came to 15 bases. Germline lookup yields CDR1 MDHEN and CDR2 SYDVKM. This CDR3 has 14 residues.

V and J are TRBV21-1 and TRBJ2-7; the table's TRBD1 call for D was not verified on the DNA. TRBV21-1 is classified as a pseudogene. The CDR3 sequence is 15 residues long. CDR3 sequence: CASSEDRWCGYEQYF. The CDR3 DNA is TGTGCCAGCAGCGAAGACAGGTGGTGTGGGTACGAGCAGTACTTC.

The chain uses TRBV28 and TRBJ1-3, with D maybe TRBD1 (5 bases). V lost 8 bases and J lost 4, with 12 bases in between. CDR3 length equals 13 residues. Germline V gives CDR1 MDHEN, CDR2 SYDVKM. The CDR3, as DNA: TGTGCCAGCGGGGGTGTGAGGGGAAACACCATATATTTT. Amino acids: CASGGVRGNTIYF.

This clone is a singleton in its sample. CDR3 in amino acids: CASSMGGEGDEKLFF. The DNA for the CDR3 is TGTGCCAGCTCGATGGGTGGGGAAGGGGATGAAAAACTGTTTTTT. The J gene is TRBJ1-4, the V gene TRBV28; D may be TRBD1 (5 bases). The germline CDR1 and CDR2 sequences are MDHEN and SYDVKM. This CDR3 is 15 amino acids long. V gave up 8 bases and J gave up 6 bases, with 19 bases separating them.

This rearrangement joins TRBV5-4 to TRBJ2-1; 8 bases match TRBD2. The ends lost 5 bases at V and 10 bases at J; junction bases unmatched: 14. Germline-derived CDR1 and CDR2 are SGHNT and YYREEE (reference sequence). The CDR3 is made up of 15 amino acids. Here the CDR3 DNA reads TGTGCCAGCAGACGAGAAAAGCGGGAGATTAACGAGCAGTTCTTC. Protein sequence: CASRREKREINEQFF.

With regard to this clone: No DNA is shown, since the ends of the CDR3 on it are uncertain; the CDR3 is the one TCRdb lists. The chain carries TRBV19 and TRBJ1-5; TRBD1, as called in the table, went unchecked against the DNA. Per germline, CDR1 LNHDA and CDR2 SQIVND (reference sequence). The CDR3 has 15 residues if both end residues are counted. Here the CDR3 reads CASILAGNSNQPQHF.

The J gene is TRBJ2-1, the V gene TRBV9; tentatively, D is TRBD2 (6 bases). Germline loops: CDR1 SGDLS, CDR2 YYNGEE. Trimming stripped 1 base from V and 7 bases from J, with 15 bases between. The CDR3 is 15 residues long. CDR3 in amino acids: CASSVLDGGRNEQFF. CDR3 DNA sequence: TGTGCCAGCAGCGTATTGGACGGGGGAAGGAATGAGCAGTTCTTC.